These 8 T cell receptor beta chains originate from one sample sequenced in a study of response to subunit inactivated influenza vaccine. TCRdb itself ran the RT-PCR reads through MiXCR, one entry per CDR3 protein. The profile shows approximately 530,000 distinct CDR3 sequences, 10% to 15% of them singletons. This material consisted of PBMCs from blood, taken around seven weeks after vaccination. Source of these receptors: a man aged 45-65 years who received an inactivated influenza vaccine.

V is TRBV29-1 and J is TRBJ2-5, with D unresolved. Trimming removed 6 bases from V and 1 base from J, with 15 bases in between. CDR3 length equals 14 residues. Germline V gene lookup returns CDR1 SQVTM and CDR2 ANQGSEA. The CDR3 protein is CSVFVSPRQETQYF. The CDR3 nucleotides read TGCAGCGTCTTCGTATCTCCTCGCCAAGAGACCCAGTACTTC.

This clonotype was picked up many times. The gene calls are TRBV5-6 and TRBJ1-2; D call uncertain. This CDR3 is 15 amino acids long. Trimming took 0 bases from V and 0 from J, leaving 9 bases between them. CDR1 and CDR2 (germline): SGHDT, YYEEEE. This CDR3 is CASSLGRRANYGYTF. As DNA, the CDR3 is TGTGCCAGCAGCTTGGGACGTAGAGCTAACTATGGCTACACCTTC.

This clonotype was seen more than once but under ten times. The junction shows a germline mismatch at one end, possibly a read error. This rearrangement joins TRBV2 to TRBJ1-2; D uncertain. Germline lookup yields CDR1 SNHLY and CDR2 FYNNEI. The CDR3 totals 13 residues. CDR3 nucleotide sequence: TGTGCCAGCAGGGAAGGGTCGAACTATGGCTACACCTTC. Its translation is CASREGSNYGYTF.

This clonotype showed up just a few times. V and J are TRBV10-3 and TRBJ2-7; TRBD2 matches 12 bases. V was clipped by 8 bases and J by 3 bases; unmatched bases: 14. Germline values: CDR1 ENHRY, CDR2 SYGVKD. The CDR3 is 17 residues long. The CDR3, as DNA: TGTGCCATCTCTTACAGTGCTCCTAGCGGGGGGGTCTACGAGCAGTACTTC. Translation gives CAISYSAPSGGVYEQYF.

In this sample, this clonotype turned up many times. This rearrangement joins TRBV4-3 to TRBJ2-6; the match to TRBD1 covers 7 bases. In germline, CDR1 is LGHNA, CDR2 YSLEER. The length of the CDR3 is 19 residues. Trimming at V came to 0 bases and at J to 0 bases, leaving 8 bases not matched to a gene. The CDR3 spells CASSQDRTGAYSGANVLTF. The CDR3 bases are TGCGCCAGCAGCCAAGATCGAACAGGGGCTTACTCTGGGGCCAACGTCCTGACTTTC.

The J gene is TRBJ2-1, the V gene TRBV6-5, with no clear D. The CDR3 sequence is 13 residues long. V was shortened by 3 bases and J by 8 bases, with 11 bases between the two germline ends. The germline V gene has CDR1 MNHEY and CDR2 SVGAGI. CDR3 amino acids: CASSYIRAHEQFF. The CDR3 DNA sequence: TGTGCCAGCAGTTATATCCGGGCCCATGAGCAGTTCTTC.

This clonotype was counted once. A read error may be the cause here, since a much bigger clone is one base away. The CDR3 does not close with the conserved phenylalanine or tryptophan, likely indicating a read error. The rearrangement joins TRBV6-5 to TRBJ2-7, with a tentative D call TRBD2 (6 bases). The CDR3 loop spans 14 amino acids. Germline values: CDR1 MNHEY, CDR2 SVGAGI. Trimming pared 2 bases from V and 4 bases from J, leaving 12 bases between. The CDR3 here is CASSYGRGPYEQYL. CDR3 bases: TGTGCCAGCAGTTACGGGCGGGGACCTTACGAGCAGTACCTC.

This CDR3 reads CASSLTVTNTEAFF. The CDR3 DNA follows: TGTGCCAGCAGCTTGACCGTTACGAACACTGAAGCTTTCTTT. The chain employs TRBV5-6 and TRBJ1-1, with D hard to call. The length of the CDR3 is 14 residues. V shed 1 base and J shed 1 base, with 8 bases lying between them. The V gene's germline CDR1 is SGHDT and CDR2 YYEEEE. The full variable domain, rest sourced from reference TRBV5-6 and TRBJ1-1, is DAGVTQSPTHLIKTRGQQVTLRCSPKSGHDTVSWYQQALGQGPQFIFQYYEEEERQRGNFPDRFSGHQFPNYSSELNVNALLLGDSALYLCASSLTVTNTEAFFGQGTRLTVV.